The T cell receptor (beta chain) described here comes from a study of T-cell reconstitution after alpha-beta-depleted transplantation in children. Ten or more counts support this clonotype. The CDR3 has 14 amino acids. The V gene lost 5 bases and the J gene lost 3 bases, with 10 bases spanning the gap. A library of TCRbeta sequences, prepared with unique molecular identifiers, was generated. TCRdb reanalysed the PCR reads using MiXCR and keeps one entry per CDR3 protein. Among about 110,000 distinct CDR3 sequences listed, 10% were seen once. This clonotype was obtained from a human donor who donated a stem cell graft to a child with acute lymphoblastic leukemia. The sequencing used PBMCs from the stem cell graft donor, collected from the stem cell graft. This chain uses TRBV12-3 or TRBV12-4 with TRBJ1-4; a weak D match, TRBD1 (6 bases). CDR3 region: CASSLDRSNEKLFF. CDR3 nucleotides: TGTGCCAGCAGTCTTGACAGGTCTAATGAAAAACTGTTTTTT.